Following are 8 T cell receptor beta chains from one sample sequenced in a study of T cell changes during pregnancy in multiple sclerosis. Generated by immunoSEQ multiplex PCR, the TCRdb table keeps only in-frame clones and is missing some. The table lists around 32,000 clones, roughly 89% of them singletons, with approximately 7.9% in the top ten. This sample comprised CD8+ T cells from peripheral blood mononuclear cells, obtained before pregnancy. The receptors were gathered from a female donor with multiple sclerosis, enrolled in a pregnancy study.

The J gene is TRBJ1-1, the V gene TRBV9; TRBD1 matches at 9 bases. Looked up from germline, CDR1 is SGDLS and CDR2 is YYNGEE. The trim removed 4 bases at V and 4 bases at J, leaving 14 bases unmatched. The length of the CDR3 is 17 residues. CDR3 nucleotides: TGTGCCAGCAGCCCTAGCGTTGCAGGACAGGGGACCACTGAAGCTTTCTTT. Amino acid sequence: CASSPSVAGQGTTEAFF.

This clone came up once. V gene TRBV7-9 combines with J gene TRBJ2-4, with 9 positions matching TRBD1. Germline CDR1 reads SEHNR; CDR2 reads FQNEAQ (reference sequence). V trimming: 3 bases; J trimming: 3 bases; junction bases outside the gene matches: 9. This CDR3 has 17 residues. CDR3 DNA sequence: TGTGCCAGCAGCTTCCACCCGGACAGGGGAGTCAAAAACATTCAGTACTTC. Translation: CASSFHPDRGVKNIQYF.

The rearrangement links TRBV27 to TRBJ2-5; TRBD1 matches 9 bases. The CDR3 runs 14 residues. Germline lookup yields CDR1 MNHEY and CDR2 SMNVEV (reference sequence). The ends lost 5 bases at V and 5 bases at J; junction bases unmatched: 6. The CDR3 coding sequence is TGTGCCAGCAGTGGAGGACAGGGGATGGAGACCCAGTACTTC. It codes for CASSGGQGMETQYF.

CDR3 in amino acids: CASRPGTENSPLHF. The CDR3 DNA is TGTGCCAGCAGACCCGGGACAGAAAATTCACCCCTCCACTTT. This chain links TRBV6-5 with TRBJ1-6; 7 bases map to TRBD1. Germline CDR1 is MNHEY and CDR2 is SVGAGI. The CDR3 is 14 amino acids. J lost 7 bases, V lost 6 bases, and 6 bases had no gene match.

This chain uses TRBV27 with TRBJ2-1, with 8 bases lining up with TRBD1. The CDR3 contains 14 residues. The ends lost 4 bases at V and 10 bases at J; junction bases unmatched: 9. In germline, CDR1 is MNHEY, CDR2 SMNVEV (reference sequence). The CDR3 sequence: CASSSQGVALEQFF. The CDR3 nucleotides read TGTGCCAGCAGTTCACAGGGGGTGGCTCTCGAGCAGTTCTTC.

V usage is TRBV4-2 and J usage is TRBJ2-3; 9 nucleotides match TRBD2. The CDR3 contains 19 residues. The junction had 12 bases not matched to a gene; V was cut back by 0 bases and J by 2 bases. CDR1 is LGHNA and CDR2 is YNFKEQ in the germline V gene. The CDR3 loop is CASSQDPEGLAATTDTQYF. CDR3 coding DNA: TGTGCCAGCAGCCAAGATCCTGAGGGACTAGCCGCTACCACAGATACGCAGTATTTT.

The chain carries TRBV21-1 and TRBJ1-2; TRBD1, as called in the table, went unchecked against the DNA. TRBV21-1 is termed a pseudogene. This CDR3 region has 18 residues. The CDR3 loop is CASSKRGDIALAPYGYTF. CDR3 coding DNA: TGTGCCAGCAGCAAACGAGGGGACATCGCACTTGCGCCCTATGGCTACACCTTC.

This clone is labeled as medium-sized. This chain links TRBV6-1 with TRBJ1-1; no definite D call. The CDR3 covers 13 residues. Germline loops: CDR1 MNHNS, CDR2 SASEGT. The V end lost 1 base, the J end lost 5 bases, and 8 bases lay between the germline ends. In nucleotides, the CDR3 is TGTGCCAGCAGTGAAGGAGAACGGACTGAAGCTTTCTTT. It translates to CASSEGERTEAFF.